The entry below describes one T cell receptor (beta chain). Its antigen is unidentified. The source of the sample is a study of cytomegalovirus exposure and HLA in healthy donors. About the study: An early release of data contained roughly 90 million unique TCRs, which came from HLA-typed donors.

PCR employed 60 Vbeta and 13 Jbeta primers. Sequenced by immunoSEQ multiplex PCR; TCRdb stores in-frame clones only, minus some. This repertoire includes 87,000 or so clones. Findings and limits, study-wide: A later analysis reported that several of the most significant clusters appeared to be linked to common viral pathogens, among them Epstein-Barr virus. Reportedly, a later analysis found an Asian-associated ancestry cluster had fewer N-insertions than the approximately 700-donor mean.

CDR3 length: 13 amino acids. The V end was cut by 0 bases, the J end by 5 bases, with 7 bases between. CDR1 and CDR2 (germline): SGHRS, YFSETQ. Input material: PBMCs. The chain carries TRBV5-1 and TRBJ2-3; unclear D gene. This TCR came from a man aged 45-65 years in good health and CMV-seropositive. CDR3 in DNA: TGCGCCAGCAGCTTGGCCATCAGAGATACGCAGTATTTT. It codes for CASSLAIRDTQYF.